Listed here are 8 T cell receptor beta chains from one sample, sequenced in a study of siplizumab effects on memory and regulatory T cells. Measured with immunoSEQ multiplex PCR; TCRdb has only the in-frame clones, and not every one. The sample has around 120,000 clones, 94% seen once; the top ten hold approximately 1.8%. The sequencing sample was made of non-Treg CD4+ T cells sorted from blood. These TCRs come from a human donor in good health.

The chain employs TRBV5-4 and TRBJ1-2, with D perhaps matching TRBD1 (5 bases). The germline gives CDR1 SGHNT, CDR2 YYREEE (reference sequence). The CDR3 runs 14 residues. V gave up 7 bases and J gave up 3 bases, with 16 bases separating them. The CDR3: CASGLGQGDYGYTF. Here the CDR3 DNA reads TGTGCCAGCGGCCTTGGGCAGGGTGACTATGGCTACACCTTC.

The rearrangement uses TRBV4-1 and TRBJ2-5; TRBD2 aligns across 7 bases. Germline V gives CDR1 MGHRA, CDR2 YSYEKL. The CDR3 runs to 15 residues. Trimming removed 1 base from V and 4 bases from J; junction bases left unmatched: 6. The CDR3 loop reads CASSQGGGLGETQYF. DNA for the CDR3: TGCGCCAGCAGCCAAGGCGGGGGACTGGGAGAGACCCAGTACTTC.

The J gene is TRBJ2-5, the V gene TRBV4-1; D might be TRBD2 (6 bases). The CDR3 runs 13 residues. V gave up 6 bases and J gave up 2 bases, with 10 bases separating them. Looked up from germline, CDR1 is MGHRA and CDR2 is YSYEKL. The CDR3 sequence: CASRRDFQETQYF. The CDR3 DNA sequence: TGCGCCAGCAGACGGGACTTTCAAGAGACCCAGTACTTC.

The CDR3 DNA reads as TGTGCCAGCAGCTTAGATCTGGGACAGGGGATTATTGGAAACACCATATATTTT. As protein: CASSLDLGQGIIGNTIYF. The rearrangement links TRBV7-9 to TRBJ1-3; TRBD1 matches at 10 bases. The V gene end was trimmed by 1 base and the J gene end by 3 bases; junction bases not matched to a gene: 9. This CDR3 is built from 18 residues. From germline, CDR1 is SEHNR and CDR2 FQNEAQ (reference sequence).

The J gene is TRBJ1-5, the V gene TRBV7-8; D gene unclear. Trimming left V 5 bases short and J 7 bases short, with 18 bases between. Per the germline V gene, CDR1 is SGHVS and CDR2 is FQNEAQ. There are 15 residues in the CDR3. The CDR3 sequence is CASSQALGIQQPQHF. The CDR3 coding sequence is TGTGCCAGCAGCCAGGCGTTGGGGATCCAGCAGCCCCAGCATTTT.

The chain links TRBV7-2 to TRBJ2-5; D is possibly TRBD2 (5 bases). The CDR3 totals 13 residues. Per germline, CDR1 SGHTA and CDR2 FQGNSA. V was trimmed by 1 base and J by 5 bases, leaving 8 bases between them. DNA for the CDR3: TGTGCCAGCAGCTTAGACGGGGTGGAGACCCAGTACTTC. This translates into CASSLDGVETQYF.

The chain links TRBV11-1 to TRBJ1-2, with D hard to call. This CDR3 contains 11 residues. CDR1 and CDR2 from the germline V gene are SGHAT and FQDESV (reference sequence). V gave up 3 bases and J gave up 5 bases, with 4 bases separating them. The DNA for the CDR3 is TGTGCCAGCAGCTTGGGGTATGGCTACACCTTC. Its translation: CASSLGYGYTF.

The chain couples TRBV30 to TRBJ2-3; D gene ambiguous. The CDR3 totals 13 residues. V dropped 4 bases and J dropped 0 bases, with 8 bases sitting between them. Germline V lookup: CDR1 GTSNPN, CDR2 SVGIG (reference sequence). CDR3 residues: CAWNPGSTDTQYF. CDR3 DNA sequence: TGTGCCTGGAATCCTGGAAGCACAGATACGCAGTATTTT.